Listed below are T cell receptor beta chains from one sample, sequenced in a study of cytotoxic CD8 clonotypes in ibrutinib-treated CLL. Measured with immunoSEQ multiplex PCR; TCRdb has only the in-frame clones, and not every one. The sample includes more than 200,000 clones, 60% to 75% of them seen just once. This sample comprised PBMCs, obtained after 24 months of ibrutinib treatment. Every receptor here comes from a human donor with chronic lymphocytic leukemia. The CDR3 runs from the conserved cysteine through the conserved F or W. D genes are given only for firm matches. Size values are once, few and many counts, or a class for expanded clones, and some rows have none.

cdr3_nt cdr3_aa j_call v_call d_call clone_size
TGCAGTGCGAACAGGGGAAGGGAGCAGTACTTC CSANRGREQYF TRBJ2-7 TRBV20-1 TRBD1 -
TGTGCCAGCAGTTACCGACTAGCGAGAGGGGAGCAGTACTTC CASSYRLARGEQYF TRBJ2-7 TRBV6-5 TRBD2 -
TGCGCCAGCAGCCAAGATCGGGGGACAGGGGTCGGAGATAATTCACCCCTCCACTTT CASSQDRGTGVGDNSPLHF TRBJ1-6 TRBV4-3 TRBD1 once
TGTGCCAGCAGCCAAGGGCTGGCTAGCGGGAGCTCGGGTGAGCAGTTCTTC CASSQGLASGSSGEQFF TRBJ2-1 TRBV4-2 TRBD2 once
TGTGCCAGCAGCTTAGGGATCCTAGCGGGAGGTACGGATGAGCAGTTCTTC CASSLGILAGGTDEQFF TRBJ2-1 TRBV7-2 TRBD2 -
TGCGCCAGCAGCTCGTCCGGGACAGGGATTCATGAGCAGTTCTTC CASSSSGTGIHEQFF TRBJ2-1 TRBV5-1 TRBD1 few
TGTGCCAGCTCATCACTAGCGGAAGAGGAGACCCAGTACTTC CASSSLAEEETQYF TRBJ2-5 TRBV18 TRBD2 -
TGTGCCAGCAGTTTACCGGGGAAATCTGGGGCCAACGTCCTGACTTTC CASSLPGKSGANVLTF TRBJ2-6 TRBV28 - -
TGCAGCGTTGACGAGGAGGGAGCGAACACCGGGGAGCTGTTTTTT CSVDEEGANTGELFF TRBJ2-2 TRBV29-1 - -
TGTGCCAGCAGTCCCCAGAGTGGCGGGAGTGTATGGAATGAGCAGTTCTTC CASSPQSGGSVWNEQFF TRBJ2-1 TRBV27 TRBD2 -
TGTGCCAGCAACGAACAGGGCAATGGCTACACCTTC CASNEQGNGYTF TRBJ1-2 TRBV28 - once
TGTGCCAGCTTAAAAAACCGGGACAGTCATCAGCCCCAGCATTTT CASLKNRDSHQPQHF TRBJ1-5 TRBV28 TRBD1 -
TGTGCCAGCGGTTTAGGGACACAGATGAACACTGAAGCTTTCTTT CASGLGTQMNTEAFF TRBJ1-1 TRBV9 - -
TGTGCCAGCAGCCCACACGAAGGTGAGCAGTACTTC CASSPHEGEQYF TRBJ2-7 TRBV7-9 - -
TGTGCCAGCTGGCGTACCGGGACAGGGTCCTACGAGCAGTACTTC CASWRTGTGSYEQYF TRBJ2-7 TRBV27 TRBD1 -
TGTGCCAGCAGCTTGGCCCTAGCGGGAGACGACATTCAGTACTTC CASSLALAGDDIQYF TRBJ2-4 TRBV5-8 TRBD2 -
TGCGCCAGCAGCCAATACTGGACAGGCGGGGAGACCCAGTACTTC CASSQYWTGGETQYF TRBJ2-5 TRBV4-3 TRBD1 -
TGTGCCAGCAGAGGGCAGGGGAATCAGCCCCAGCATTTT CASRGQGNQPQHF TRBJ1-5 TRBV28 - -